These T cell receptor beta chains were read from a single sample in a study of T cell responses to AZD1222 COVID-19 vaccine. Produced via immunoSEQ multiplex PCR; TCRdb's table is partial and in-frame only. Of fewer than 150,000 clones in the sample, 85% to 95% were seen once. The sequencing used peripheral blood, collected 28 days after the second AZD1222 dose. All receptors come from an adult who received the AZD1222 COVID-19 vaccine. The conserved cysteine and the conserved F or W are not part of the CDR3 here. Fields, in order: V gene, clone size, J gene, CDR3 protein. Size tells how often a clone was seen (once, few, many) or the class of an expanded clone, and some rows leave it out.

V gene: TRBV9
clone size: -
J gene: TRBJ2-1
CDR3 protein: ASSVSRGAWDEQF

V gene: TRBV9
clone size: -
J gene: TRBJ2-7
CDR3 protein: ASSAELGYEQY

V gene: TRBV9
clone size: -
J gene: TRBJ2-7
CDR3 protein: ASSVGKRGSYEQY

V gene: TRBV13
clone size: few
J gene: TRBJ2-1
CDR3 protein: ASSWDRGFSDEQF

V gene: TRBV6-6
clone size: few
J gene: TRBJ2-1
CDR3 protein: ASSQRQGSSYNEQF

V gene: TRBV6-5
clone size: -
J gene: TRBJ2-7
CDR3 protein: ASSYKFNRGYEQY

V gene: TRBV7-9
clone size: -
J gene: TRBJ2-3
CDR3 protein: ASSFAGDTQY

V gene: TRBV19
clone size: -
J gene: TRBJ1-1
CDR3 protein: ASSIPTVMNTEAF

V gene: TRBV20-1
clone size: -
J gene: TRBJ2-7
CDR3 protein: SASTMQTGTSYEQY

V gene: TRBV19
clone size: -
J gene: TRBJ1-1
CDR3 protein: ASQRDRGTEAF

V gene: TRBV5-1
clone size: -
J gene: TRBJ1-2
CDR3 protein: ASSLGGRGGNGYT

V gene: TRBV6-1
clone size: -
J gene: TRBJ1-5
CDR3 protein: ASSESYRTAGQPQH

V gene: TRBV24-1
clone size: -
J gene: TRBJ1-2
CDR3 protein: ATSDYRGAYT

V gene: TRBV28
clone size: -
J gene: TRBJ1-6
CDR3 protein: ASSEEGQGRNSPLH

V gene: TRBV7-2
clone size: -
J gene: TRBJ1-4
CDR3 protein: ASSPGDSGEKLF

V gene: TRBV5-1
clone size: few
J gene: TRBJ1-1
CDR3 protein: ASSHWGARNTEAF

V gene: TRBV7-2
clone size: -
J gene: TRBJ2-2
CDR3 protein: ASSDSRDRGQNTGELF

V gene: TRBV18
clone size: -
J gene: TRBJ1-4
CDR3 protein: ASSPGSSPNEKLF